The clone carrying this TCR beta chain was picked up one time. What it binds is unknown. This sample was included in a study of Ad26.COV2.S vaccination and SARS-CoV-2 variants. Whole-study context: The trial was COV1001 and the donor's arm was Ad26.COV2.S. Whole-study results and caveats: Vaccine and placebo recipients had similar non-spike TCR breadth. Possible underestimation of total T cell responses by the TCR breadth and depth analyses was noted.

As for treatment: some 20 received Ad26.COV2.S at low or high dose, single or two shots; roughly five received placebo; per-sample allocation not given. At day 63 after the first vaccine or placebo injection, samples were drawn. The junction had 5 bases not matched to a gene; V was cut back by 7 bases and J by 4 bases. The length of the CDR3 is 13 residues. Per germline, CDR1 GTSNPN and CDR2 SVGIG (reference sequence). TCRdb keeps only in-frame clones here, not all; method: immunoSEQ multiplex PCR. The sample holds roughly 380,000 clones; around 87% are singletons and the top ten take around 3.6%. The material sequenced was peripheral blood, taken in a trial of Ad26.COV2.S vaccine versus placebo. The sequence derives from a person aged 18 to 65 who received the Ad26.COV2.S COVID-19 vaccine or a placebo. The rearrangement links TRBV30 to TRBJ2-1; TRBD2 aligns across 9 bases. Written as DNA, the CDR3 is TGTGCCTCAGCTAGCGGGGCTTACAATGAGCAGTTCTTC. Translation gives CASASGAYNEQFF.